Each of the 18 T cell receptor beta chains below was sequenced from the same sample in a study of shared clonotypes between healthy human individuals. Libraries were prepared by immunoSEQ multiplex PCR; TCRdb keeps only in-frame clonotypes and omits some of them. The data contain about 2.4 million clones, more than 85% of them singletons. Sequencing was done on a sample of naive CD4+ T cells from PBMCs. Specified subset: CD45RA+ positively selected. Receptor source: a young man in good health. Some clones in this sample may be carry-over from other donors' samples.

V and J are TRBV5-1 and TRBJ2-7, with TRBD1 identical over 8 bases. CDR1 SGHRS and CDR2 YFSETQ come from the germline V gene. The CDR3 covers 18 residues. V was pared by 3 bases and J by 2 bases, with 16 bases of the junction left unmatched. The CDR3 here is CASSSNSGQGRRAYEQYF. For the CDR3, the DNA is TGCGCCAGCAGCTCGAACTCAGGACAGGGAAGAAGGGCCTACGAGCAGTACTTC.

With regard to this clone: Distinct nucleotide sequences in the sample also encode this CDR3. The chain couples TRBV7-6 to TRBJ2-5; unclear D gene. The CDR3 sequence is 13 residues long. V gave up 4 bases and J gave up 5 bases, with 11 bases separating them. Germline CDR1 and CDR2: SGHVS and FNYEAQ. CDR3 sequence: CASSSRVGETQYF. The CDR3 nucleotides are TGTGCCAGCAGCTCGAGAGTAGGGGAGACCCAGTACTTC. Full variable domain (outside the CDR3, taken from reference TRBV7-6 and TRBJ2-5): GAGVSQSPRYKVTKRGQDVALRCDPISGHVSLYWYRQALGQGPEFLTYFNYEAQQDKSGLPNDRFSAERPEGSISTLTIQRTEQRDSAMYRCASSSRVGETQYFGPGTRLLVL.

This clone was detected only once. Other DNA variants within this sample encode the same CDR3. The CDR3 loop reads CASSSGRTEAFF. CDR3 sequence (DNA): TGTGCCAGCAGCTCGGGACGCACTGAAGCTTTCTTT. The rearrangement links TRBV28 to TRBJ1-1, with TRBD1 as a possible D gene (5 bases). The ends were cut back, 6 bases at V and 4 bases at J, with 9 bases in the middle. This CDR3 contains 12 residues. Germline V gene sequence: CDR1 MDHEN, CDR2 SYDVKM.

The CDR3 DNA sequence: TGTGCCAGCAGCAACCCTAGCGGGAATTACAATGAGCAGTTCTTC. It specifies CASSNPSGNYNEQFF. The chain joins TRBV9 to TRBJ2-1, with 9 bases lining up with TRBD2. The ends lost 4 bases at V and 4 bases at J; junction bases unmatched: 6. Germline values: CDR1 SGDLS, CDR2 YYNGEE. This CDR3 comprises 15 residues.

About this clone itself: The same CDR3 arises from other DNA sequences in this sample as well. The chain combines TRBV6-5 with TRBJ1-5, with 7 bases fitting TRBD1. The CDR3 sequence is 13 residues long. Germline V CDR1 and CDR2: MNHEY, SVGAGI. Trimming removed 2 bases from V and 6 bases from J; junction bases left unmatched: 1. The CDR3 reads CASSYDRAQPQHF. For the CDR3, the DNA is TGTGCCAGCAGTTACGACAGGGCTCAGCCCCAGCATTTT.

As to this clone: The sample contains more than one DNA sequence encoding this CDR3. The chain combines TRBV5-5 with TRBJ1-2; D is unresolved. V was pared by 0 bases and J by 0 bases, with 6 bases between. Germline loops: CDR1 SGHKS, CDR2 YYEKEE (reference sequence). The CDR3 consists of 14 residues. In DNA, the CDR3 is TGTGCCAGCAGCTTGGGGCCTTCTAACTATGGCTACACCTTC. This sequence encodes CASSLGPSNYGYTF.

V usage is TRBV30 and J usage is TRBJ2-1; D may be TRBD2 (6 bases). V lost 1 base and J 8 bases, leaving 12 bases between the germline ends. CDR3 length: 13 amino acids. CDR1 GTSNPN and CDR2 SVGIG come from the germline V gene (reference sequence). The chain's CDR3 is CAWSASGTYEQFF. DNA of the CDR3: TGTGCCTGGAGTGCCTCCGGGACTTATGAGCAGTTCTTC.

In regard to this clone: Other DNA sequences of this sample code for an identical CDR3. This sequence joins TRBV20-1 and TRBJ2-5, with D unclear. CDR1 is DFQATT, CDR2 SNEGSKA, per germline (reference sequence). The CDR3 contains 10 residues. V lost 3 bases, J lost 4 bases, and 3 bases lay in between. CDR3: CSASLETQYF. The DNA for the CDR3 is TGCAGTGCTAGTCTAGAGACCCAGTACTTC.

With regard to this clone: Since a much larger clone is just one base distant, this may be a read error. The sample contains more than one DNA sequence encoding this CDR3. The genes are TRBV7-3 and TRBJ1-1; D is uncertain. Between the trimmed V and J ends, which lost 3 bases and 2 bases, there was a span of 7 bases. This CDR3 spans 13 amino acids. Germline V gene data show CDR1 as SGHTA and CDR2 as FQGTGA. CDR3 protein: CASSFDGNTEAFF. CDR3 bases: TGTGCCAGCAGCTTCGACGGAAACACTGAAGCTTTCTTT.

J is TRBJ2-5 and V is TRBV7-3; the D gene is possibly TRBD2 (5 bases). V lost 3 bases, J lost 0 bases, and 5 bases lay in between. Germline V gives CDR1 SGHTA, CDR2 FQGTGA. This CDR3 contains 13 residues. The CDR3 coding sequence is TGTGCCAGCAGCTTGGACTACCAAGAGACCCAGTACTTC. It is translated as CASSLDYQETQYF.

V gene TRBV6-6 combines with J gene TRBJ2-5; TRBD1 matches at 12 bases. The CDR3 extends over 15 amino acids. V was clipped by 6 bases and J by 5 bases; unmatched bases: 7. Germline V lookup: CDR1 MNHNY, CDR2 SVGAGI (reference sequence). The CDR3 nucleotides are TGTGCCAGCAGGCCGGGACAGGGGGCTTGGGAGACCCAGTACTTC. Translated: CASRPGQGAWETQYF.

Turning to this clone: The conserved final phenylalanine or tryptophan is absent from the CDR3, which likely points to a read error. The V gene is TRBV5-5, the J gene TRBJ2-7, with D perhaps matching TRBD1 (6 bases). This CDR3 is built from 15 residues. Germline CDR1 reads SGHKS; CDR2 reads YYEKEE (reference sequence). The V end lost 3 bases, the J end lost 3 bases, and 16 bases lay between the germline ends. The CDR3 spells CASSWGTPQDYEQYL. CDR3 sequence (DNA): TGTGCCAGCAGCTGGGGGACACCCCAGGACTACGAGCAGTACCTC.

The V and J genes are TRBV7-9 and TRBJ2-1; 10 nucleotides agree with TRBD2. V shed 5 bases, J shed 2 bases, and the junction held 3 bases outside the gene matches. CDR3 length: 15 residues. The germline gives CDR1 SEHNR, CDR2 FQNEAQ (reference sequence). In DNA, the CDR3 is TGTGCCAGCAGCAAACTAGCGGGAACCTACAATGAGCAGTTCTTC. It codes for CASSKLAGTYNEQFF. Filled out from reference TRBV7-9 and TRBJ2-1, the complete variable domain reads DTGVSQNPRHKITKRGQNVTFRCDPISEHNRLYWYRQTLGQGPEFLTYFQNEAQLEKSRLLSDRFSAERPKGSFSTLEIQRTEQGDSAMYLCASSKLAGTYNEQFFGPGTRLTVL.

In this sample, this clone turned up once. The V and J genes are TRBV6-5 and TRBJ1-4; the match to TRBD1 covers 9 bases. Germline CDR1 is MNHEY and CDR2 is SVGAGI. This CDR3 has 15 residues. V gave up 5 bases and J gave up 2 bases; unmatched junction bases: 3. CDR3 in amino acids: CASSRQGGTNEKLFF. CDR3 in DNA: TGTGCCAGCAGTCGACAGGGGGGTACTAATGAAAAACTGTTTTTT.

The DNA of the CDR3 is TGTGCCAGCAGCTTAGAGGCGGGACTGAACACTGAAGCTTTCTTT. This codes for CASSLEAGLNTEAFF. J is TRBJ1-1 and V is TRBV7-9; a possible D gene is TRBD1 (5 bases). V was clipped by 1 base and J by 0 bases, with 9 bases between them. The germline CDR1 and CDR2 sequences are SEHNR and FQNEAQ (reference sequence). The CDR3 runs 15 residues. The variable domain in full, with the rest retrieved from reference TRBV7-9 and TRBJ1-1, is DTGVSQNPRHKITKRGQNVTFRCDPISEHNRLYWYRQTLGQGPEFLTYFQNEAQLEKSRLLSDRFSAERPKGSFSTLEIQRTEQGDSAMYLCASSLEAGLNTEAFFGQGTRLTVV.

Of note for this clone: This sample includes further DNA sequences coding for the same CDR3. The V and J genes are TRBV5-4 and TRBJ1-3; D call uncertain. Germline loops: CDR1 SGHNT, CDR2 YYREEE (reference sequence). Trimming left V 2 bases short and J 0 bases short, with 6 bases between. This CDR3 has 14 residues. The CDR3 region is CASSLRSSGNTIYF. The CDR3 DNA follows: TGTGCCAGCAGCTTACGGAGCTCTGGAAACACCATATATTTT.

The chain carries TRBV12-2 and TRBJ2-7. TRBV12-2 is tagged as a pseudogene. CDR3 length: 15 amino acids. CDR3 residues: CASPRRGIDSYEQYF. The CDR3 coding sequence is TGTGCAAGTCCCCGGAGGGGGATTGACTCCTACGAGCAGTACTTC.

The chain joins TRBV6-1 to TRBJ1-2, with D perhaps TRBD1 (5 bases). CDR1 and CDR2 (germline): MNHNS, SASEGT. Trimming removed 3 bases from V and 3 bases from J, with 8 bases in between. The CDR3 runs to 13 residues. The CDR3 loop reads CASSDGGHYGYTF. CDR3 sequence (DNA): TGTGCCAGCAGTGATGGGGGTCACTATGGCTACACCTTC.